This T cell receptor beta chain was identified in a study of blood T cells in healthy people across ages. Study observations and caveats: From one million sequenced T cells, diversity estimates were lower bounds. There was no known CMV status for donors, so expanded clonotype changes were possibly confounded.

CDR3 length: 13 residues. The junction had 9 bases not matched to a gene; V was cut back by 6 bases and J by 9 bases. Germline V gives CDR1 MNHEY, CDR2 SMNVEV (reference sequence). This clonotype appeared many times. The target antigen is unknown. Together with a sample-barcoded 5' primer, a J-beta primer mix was included in a second PCR lasting about 7 to 12 cycles. Each of the cDNA molecules was tagged by a template-switch adaptor with 12 random nucleotides. A single record per CDR3 protein comes from TCRdb applying MiXCR to the 5' RACE reads. The data show some 670,000 distinct CDR3 sequences, approximately 52% seen once.

The specimen was blood. The V and J genes are TRBV27 and TRBJ2-5, with 8 bases fitting TRBD2. This sequence was found in a woman older than 75 in good health. This chain's CDR3 is CASSQLTSGSQYF. Written as DNA, the CDR3 is TGTGCCAGCAGCCAACTCACTAGCGGTTCCCAGTACTTC.